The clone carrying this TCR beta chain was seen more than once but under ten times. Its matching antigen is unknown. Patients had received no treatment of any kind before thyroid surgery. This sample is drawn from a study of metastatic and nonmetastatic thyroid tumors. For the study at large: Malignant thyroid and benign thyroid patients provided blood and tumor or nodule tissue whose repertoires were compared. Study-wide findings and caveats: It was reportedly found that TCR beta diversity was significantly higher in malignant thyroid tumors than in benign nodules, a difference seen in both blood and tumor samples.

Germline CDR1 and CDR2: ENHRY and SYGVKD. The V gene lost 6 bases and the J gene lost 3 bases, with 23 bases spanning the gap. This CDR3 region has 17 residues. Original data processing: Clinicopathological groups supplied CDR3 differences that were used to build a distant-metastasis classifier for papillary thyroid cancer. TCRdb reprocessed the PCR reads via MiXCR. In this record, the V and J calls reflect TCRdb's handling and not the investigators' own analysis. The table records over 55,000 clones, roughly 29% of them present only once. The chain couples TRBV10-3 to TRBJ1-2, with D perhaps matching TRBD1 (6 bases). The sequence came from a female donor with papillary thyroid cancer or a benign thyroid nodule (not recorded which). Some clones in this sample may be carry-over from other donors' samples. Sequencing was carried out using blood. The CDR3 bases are TGTGCCATCAGAGGGGGGTTGACAGGCGGCGGGGACTATGGCTACACCTTC. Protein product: CAIRGGLTGGGDYGYTF.